The clone carrying this TCR beta chain has at least ten counts. What it recognizes is unknown. The sample belongs to a study of T-cell memory formation after mild COVID-19. This CDR3 is built from 14 residues. V shed 2 bases and J shed 8 bases, with 14 bases lying between them. The germline gives CDR1 SGHRS, CDR2 YFSETQ. Libraries for TCRalpha and TCRbeta carried sample barcodes and unique molecular identifiers via 5'RACE. TCRdb processed the 5' RACE reads anew with MiXCR; each CDR3 protein has one entry. The sample has 200,000 or so distinct CDR3 sequences, approximately 20% seen once. Overall study results and limits: Cross-reactive memory seemingly joined, as some responding clones were found in pre-infection memory.

The sample taken for sequencing was PBMCs or a T cell subset sorted from them (not recorded which). The receptor's source is an adult woman who had mild COVID-19 (a few samples of this study predate the infection). Cell type and time point are not known. The chain employs TRBV5-1 and TRBJ2-1; tentatively, D is TRBD2 (5 bases). For the CDR3, the DNA is TGCGCCAGCAGCTTATGGGAGCCGCGGGATGAGCAGTTCTTC. This sequence encodes CASSLWEPRDEQFF.